What follows describes a single T cell receptor beta chain. Its cognate antigen is unknown. Stated treatment: some 20 received Ad26.COV2.S at low or high dose, single or two shots; 5 received placebo; per-sample allocation not given. Specimens were obtained on day 63 following the first vaccine or placebo injection. This sample is drawn from a study of Ad26.COV2.S vaccination and SARS-CoV-2 variants. Study-wide context: Ad26.COV2.S was injected intramuscularly once or twice, 56 days apart.

Study-level findings and limits: It is possible that the TCR breadth and depth analyses underestimated the total T cell responses. Vaccine and placebo recipients had similar non-spike TCR breadth. Relative to placebo recipients, vaccine recipients exhibited elevated spike-specific TCR breadth.

Per germline, CDR1 MGHRA and CDR2 YSYEKL. The V gene lost 3 bases and the J gene lost 3 bases, with 12 bases spanning the gap. The CDR3 runs 15 residues. Only in-frame clones appear in the TCRdb table, and some are missing; sequencing was by immunoSEQ multiplex PCR. The data hold 300,000 to 350,000 clones, with roughly nine tenths observed a single time. The J gene is TRBJ1-5, the V gene TRBV4-1; D not resolved. This TCR derives from a person aged 18-65 years who received the Ad26.COV2.S COVID-19 vaccine or a placebo. The specimen was peripheral blood, collected in a trial of Ad26.COV2.S vaccine versus placebo. This CDR3 reads CASSHYVLLNQPQHF. In DNA form, the CDR3 reads TGCGCCAGCAGCCACTATGTTCTACTCAATCAGCCCCAGCATTTT.